The 10 T cell receptor beta chains below come from one sample, sequenced in a study of T-cell memory formation after mild COVID-19. TCRdb itself ran the 5' RACE reads through MiXCR, one entry per CDR3 protein. The repertoire consists of a few hundred thousand distinct CDR3 sequences, with around 10% occurring once and the leading ten covering roughly a fifth. The sample taken for sequencing was PBMCs or a T cell subset sorted from them (not recorded which). The receptors come from a man aged 18-30 years who had mild COVID-19 (a few samples of this study predate the infection). Cell type and time point are not known.

This clonotype was seen only a few times. The chain links TRBV20-1 to TRBJ2-1; D is uncertain. The CDR3 has 16 amino acids. CDR1 and CDR2 from the germline V gene are DFQATT and SNEGSKA (reference sequence). V lost 0 bases to trimming and J lost 0 bases, with 12 bases between them. CDR3 coding DNA: TGCAGTGCTAGAGATCCGGCGGAGAGCTCCTACAATGAGCAGTTCTTC. Translated, it gives CSARDPAESSYNEQFF.

This clonotype has a handful of counts. The chain joins TRBV6-2 or TRBV6-3 to TRBJ2-1; D is possibly TRBD2 (5 bases). The CDR3 has 13 residues. Trimming pared 4 bases from V and 7 bases from J, leaving 11 bases between. The germline gives CDR1 MNHEY, CDR2 SVGEGT. CDR3 residues: CASSWPAGNEQFF. DNA for the CDR3: TGTGCCAGCAGTTGGCCTGCGGGTAATGAGCAGTTCTTC.

The chain employs TRBV7-6 and TRBJ2-2; 16 nucleotides match TRBD2. Per the germline V gene, CDR1 is SGHVS and CDR2 is FNYEAQ. The trim removed 8 bases at V and 1 base at J, leaving 1 base unmatched. The CDR3 runs to 16 residues. The CDR3 nucleotides are TGTGCCAGCGGGACTAGCGGGGGGGAGAACACCGGGGAGCTGTTTTTT. It yields the protein CASGTSGGENTGELFF.

The rearrangement joins TRBV7-8 to TRBJ2-1, with D maybe TRBD1 (5 bases). V gave up 5 bases and J gave up 2 bases, with 13 bases separating them. The V gene's germline CDR1 is SGHVS and CDR2 FQNEAQ. The CDR3 has 15 amino acids. This CDR3 reads CASSPRGDPYNEQFF. The CDR3 nucleotides read TGTGCCAGCAGCCCAAGGGGTGATCCCTACAATGAGCAGTTCTTC. The variable domain in full, with the rest retrieved from reference TRBV7-8 and TRBJ2-1, is GAGVSQSPRYKVAKRGQDVALRCDPISGHVSLFWYQQALGQGPEFLTYFQNEAQLDKSGLPSDRFFAERPEGSVSTLKIQRTQQEDSAVYLCASSPRGDPYNEQFFGPGTRLTVL.

The rearrangement links TRBV7-2 to TRBJ2-2; 8 bases align to TRBD2. The germline V gene encodes CDR1 SGHTA and CDR2 FQGNSA. The CDR3 runs to 15 residues. Trimming cost V 2 bases and J 4 bases; bases outside gene matches: 3. The CDR3 sequence is CASSLNGGATGELFF. The CDR3 DNA reads as TGTGCCAGCAGCTTAAACGGGGGGGCCACCGGGGAGCTGTTTTTT.

The chain couples TRBV5-1 to TRBJ2-2; 9 bases line up with TRBD1. The CDR3 is made up of 14 amino acids. Germline V gene data show CDR1 as SGHRS and CDR2 as YFSETQ. The V and J ends lost 8 bases and 4 bases, in that order; junction bases with no gene match: 6. The CDR3 nucleotides read TGCGCCAGTACGGGACAGGGCTTCACCGGGGAGCTGTTTTTT. Residues: CASTGQGFTGELFF.

The V and J genes are TRBV5-1 and TRBJ2-7; the D gene is possibly TRBD1 (6 bases). The CDR3 is made up of 15 amino acids. Germline V gene sequence: CDR1 SGHRS, CDR2 YFSETQ. V was trimmed by 4 bases and J by 5 bases, leaving 19 bases between them. The CDR3 DNA sequence: TGCGCCAGCAGCCACCCGATGGGGGCTCTCGACGAGCAGTACTTC. Residues: CASSHPMGALDEQYF. Filled out from reference TRBV5-1 and TRBJ2-7, the complete variable domain reads KAGVTQTPRYLIKTRGQQVTLSCSPISGHRSVSWYQQTPGQGLQFLFEYFSETQRNKGNFPGRFSGRQFSNSRSEMNVSTLELGDSALYLCASSHPMGALDEQYFGPGTRLTVT.

The rearrangement uses TRBV4-3 and TRBJ1-2; no definite D call. The V gene lost 0 bases and the J gene lost 6 bases, with 20 bases spanning the gap. CDR1 and CDR2 from the germline V gene are LGHNA and YSLEER. This CDR3 has 17 amino acids. The CDR3 reads CASSQDRTYYPFNGYTF. For the CDR3, the DNA is TGCGCCAGCAGCCAAGATAGAACGTACTATCCTTTCAATGGCTACACCTTC.

This clonotype was found many times. J is TRBJ1-1 and V is TRBV7-2; the D gene is possibly TRBD1 (5 bases). Trimming removed 2 bases from V and 3 bases from J, with 10 bases in between. Germline CDR1 is SGHTA and CDR2 is FQGNSA. CDR3 length: 14 amino acids. The CDR3 nucleotides read TGTGCCAGCAGCTTATTTGGGGGGGACACTGAAGCTTTCTTT. It translates to CASSLFGGDTEAFF. The full variable domain, completed using reference TRBV7-2 and TRBJ1-1, is GAGVSQSPSNKVTEKGKDVELRCDPISGHTALYWYRQSLGQGLEFLIYFQGNSAPDKSGLPSDRFSAERTGGSVSTLTIQRTQQEDSAVYLCASSLFGGDTEAFFGQGTRLTVV.

The V call is TRBV7-2, the J call TRBJ1-6; TRBD1 is a possible D gene (6 bases). The ends were cut back, 5 bases at V and 11 bases at J, with 19 bases in the middle. Germline lookup yields CDR1 SGHTA and CDR2 FQGNSA. There are 15 residues in the CDR3. CDR3 region: CASSPQGGGGTPLHF. The CDR3 DNA follows: TGTGCCAGCAGCCCACAGGGCGGCGGGGGTACACCCCTCCACTTT.